The 21 T cell receptor beta chains reported below all come from one sample, sequenced in a study of blood T cell repertoires in COVID-19. The protocol was immunoSEQ multiplex PCR, while the TCRdb copy is restricted to in-frame clones and leaves out a portion. The top ten clones hold around 17% of a sample with approximately 140,000 clones, approximately 80% of them seen once. Source material: peripheral blood. The origin of the receptors is a man aged 50-60 years with acute or convalescent COVID-19.

The chain combines TRBV5-1 with TRBJ2-7, with TRBD2 as a possible D gene (6 bases). This CDR3 is built from 14 residues. Germline V gene data show CDR1 as SGHRS and CDR2 as YFSETQ. V gave up 1 base and J gave up 2 bases, with 10 bases separating them. The CDR3 DNA follows: TGCGCCAGCAGCTTGAGCGGAGGGGCCTACGAGCAGTACTTC. This encodes CASSLSGGAYEQYF. The entire variable domain, with the rest obtained from reference TRBV5-1 and TRBJ2-7, is as follows: KAGVTQTPRYLIKTRGQQVTLSCSPISGHRSVSWYQQTPGQGLQFLFEYFSETQRNKGNFPGRFSGRQFSNSRSEMNVSTLELGDSALYLCASSLSGGAYEQYFGPGTRLTVT.

The chain couples TRBV28 to TRBJ1-5; possible D gene TRBD1, 5 bases. The ends were cut back, 3 bases at V and 9 bases at J, with 18 bases in the middle. Germline assignment: CDR1 MDHEN and CDR2 SYDVKM. CDR3 length: 15 amino acids. DNA for the CDR3: TGTGCCAGCAGTTTGGTAGGGGCAGGGATGGGGCCCCAGCATTTT. Amino acids: CASSLVGAGMGPQHF.

This chain uses TRBV3-1 (or the pseudogene TRBV3-2) with TRBJ1-3, with D possibly TRBD1 on 6 matching bases. The germline gives CDR1 LGHDT, CDR2 YNNKEL (reference sequence). Trimming removed 5 bases from V and 0 bases from J, with 14 bases in between. The CDR3 sequence is 16 residues long. The CDR3 reads CASSATTGTSGNTIYF. The CDR3 bases are TGTGCCAGCAGCGCAACCACAGGGACCTCTGGAAACACCATATATTTT.

This chain links TRBV5-1 with TRBJ1-4; 7 nucleotides agree with TRBD1. Germline V gene data show CDR1 as SGHRS and CDR2 as YFSETQ. The CDR3 extends over 16 amino acids. V shed 3 bases, J shed 4 bases, and the junction held 9 bases outside the gene matches. In nucleotides, the CDR3 is TGCGCCAGCAGCTCGGGACAGAACAGGGGTAATGAAAAACTGTTTTTT. Its translation: CASSSGQNRGNEKLFF. Drawing the rest from reference TRBV5-1 and TRBJ1-4, the complete variable domain is KAGVTQTPRYLIKTRGQQVTLSCSPISGHRSVSWYQQTPGQGLQFLFEYFSETQRNKGNFPGRFSGRQFSNSRSEMNVSTLELGDSALYLCASSSGQNRGNEKLFFGSGTQLSVL.

The genes are TRBV6-5 and TRBJ1-1; 7 bases align to TRBD1. The CDR3 covers 12 residues. V shed 6 bases, J shed 11 bases, and the junction held 9 bases outside the gene matches. Germline loops: CDR1 MNHEY, CDR2 SVGAGI. CDR3 sequence (DNA): TGTGCCAGCAGCTTCGACAGGGCGAGGGCTTTCTTT. Protein sequence: CASSFDRARAFF.

V and J are TRBV20-1 and TRBJ2-1, with D uncertain. Germline CDR1 and CDR2: DFQATT and SNEGSKA (reference sequence). The CDR3 spans 11 residues. The V end lost 5 bases, the J end lost 6 bases, and 8 bases lay between the germline ends. The CDR3 loop is CSAYSPNEQFF. CDR3 nucleotide sequence: TGCAGTGCTTATAGTCCCAATGAGCAGTTCTTC.

This chain links TRBV18 with TRBJ2-7; D might be TRBD1 (6 bases). The CDR3 length is 13 residues. Germline CDR1 reads KGHSH; CDR2 reads LQKENI. Trimming took 6 bases from V and 2 from J, leaving 11 bases between them. Written as DNA, the CDR3 is TGTGCCAGCTCTCAGGGGAATGCCTACGAGCAGTACTTC. Translated, it gives CASSQGNAYEQYF.

The chain combines TRBV29-1 with TRBJ2-5; weak D call: TRBD2 (6 bases). This CDR3 spans 13 amino acids. Trimming stripped 3 bases from V and 4 bases from J, with 12 bases between. Per germline, CDR1 SQVTM and CDR2 ANQGSEA. Here the CDR3 reads CSVDQGGGETQYF. In DNA form, the CDR3 reads TGCAGCGTTGACCAGGGAGGTGGAGAGACCCAGTACTTC.

The sample holds many counts of this clone. V usage is TRBV12-3 or TRBV12-4 and J usage is TRBJ1-2, with TRBD1 as a possible D gene (5 bases). Trimming removed 4 bases from V and 8 bases from J, with 11 bases in between. The CDR3 spans 12 residues. CDR3: CASSYSGVGYTF. The CDR3, as DNA: TGTGCCAGCAGTTATTCGGGGGTCGGCTACACCTTC.

The chain employs TRBV3-1 (or the pseudogene TRBV3-2) and TRBJ2-7; 9 bases are shared with TRBD2. Germline V gene lookup returns CDR1 LGHDT and CDR2 YNNKEL (reference sequence). The CDR3 consists of 15 residues. V shed 1 base, J shed 5 bases, and the junction held 6 bases outside the gene matches. DNA for the CDR3: TGTGCCAGCAGCCAAGGAGGGCGGGGGGGCGACGAGCAGTACTTC. Residues: CASSQGGRGGDEQYF.

This chain joins TRBV11-2 and TRBJ1-1; TRBD1 is a possible D gene (5 bases). Per germline, CDR1 SGHAT and CDR2 FQNNGV. Between the trimmed V and J ends, which lost 0 bases and 11 bases, there was a span of 16 bases. The CDR3 has 14 amino acids. CDR3 DNA: TGTGCCAGCAGCTTAGATCGGCAGGGCAGGTATGCTTTCTTT. Its protein product is CASSLDRQGRYAFF.

About this clone: Other DNA variants within this sample encode the same CDR3. J is TRBJ1-1 and V is TRBV6-5; the match to TRBD1 covers 9 bases. Per the germline V gene, CDR1 is MNHEY and CDR2 is SVGAGI. The CDR3 covers 13 residues. The V gene end was trimmed by 6 bases and the J gene end by 5 bases; junction bases not matched to a gene: 4. CDR3 DNA sequence: TGTGCCAGCAGCAGACAGGGGGGGACTGAAGCTTTCTTT. It is translated as CASSRQGGTEAFF.

The chain combines TRBV19 with TRBJ1-1; TRBD1 matches 7 bases. This CDR3 is 15 amino acids long. Trimming removed 6 bases from V and 2 bases from J; junction bases left unmatched: 9. The germline CDR1 and CDR2 sequences are LNHDA and SQIVND (reference sequence). The CDR3 here is CASRKPGQFNTEAFF. CDR3 DNA sequence: TGTGCCAGTAGGAAACCGGGACAGTTCAACACTGAAGCTTTCTTT.

The rearrangement links TRBV24-1 to TRBJ2-7, with D perhaps TRBD1 (5 bases). V was shortened by 0 bases and J by 2 bases, with 10 bases between the two germline ends. From germline, CDR1 is KGHDR and CDR2 SFDVKD. The CDR3 sequence is 15 residues long. CDR3 bases: TGTGCCACCAGTGATTTGCTTGACAGACCCTACGAGCAGTACGTC. It yields the protein CATSDLLDRPYEQYV.

This chain connects TRBV19 to TRBJ1-2; D is perhaps TRBD1 (5 bases). CDR1 and CDR2 from the germline V gene are LNHDA and SQIVND (reference sequence). This CDR3 has 13 amino acids. The V end was cut by 5 bases, the J end by 6 bases, with 13 bases between. The DNA of the CDR3 is TGTGCCAGTAGTCCAATCGTAGGGGATGGCTACACCTTC. The encoded protein is CASSPIVGDGYTF.

The chain links TRBV18 to TRBJ2-1, with TRBD2 matching 11 bases. This CDR3 comprises 17 residues. Germline V CDR1 and CDR2: KGHSH, LQKENI. After removal of 0 bases from V and 7 bases from J, the junction contained 8 bases not matched to a gene. The CDR3 DNA follows: TGTGCCAGCTCACCACCGGGGGCTAGCGGGGGGAGGAATGAGCAGTTCTTC. Protein product: CASSPPGASGGRNEQFF.

This clone was seen a handful of times. The rearrangement uses TRBV9 and TRBJ2-5, with D maybe TRBD1 (6 bases). The CDR3 totals 14 residues. From germline, CDR1 is SGDLS and CDR2 YYNGEE. V was cut by 0 bases and J by 0 bases, with 6 bases left in between. The chain's CDR3 is CASSVGDNQETQYF. The DNA of the CDR3 is TGTGCCAGCAGCGTAGGGGACAACCAAGAGACCCAGTACTTC.

This sequence joins TRBV5-1 and TRBJ1-1, with a possible D match to TRBD1 (6 bases). Per the germline V gene, CDR1 is SGHRS and CDR2 is YFSETQ. V lost 3 bases to trimming and J lost 7 bases, with 25 bases between them. The CDR3 contains 17 residues. The DNA for the CDR3 is TGCGCCAGCAGCTCCGCTTTAATTGGCCTAGGGGGAAATGAAGCTTTCTTT. Translation: CASSSALIGLGGNEAFF. Filled out from reference TRBV5-1 and TRBJ1-1, the complete variable domain reads KAGVTQTPRYLIKTRGQQVTLSCSPISGHRSVSWYQQTPGQGLQFLFEYFSETQRNKGNFPGRFSGRQFSNSRSEMNVSTLELGDSALYLCASSSALIGLGGNEAFFGQGTRLTVV.

This clone has more than one count but fewer than ten. This chain links TRBV7-8 with TRBJ1-4; a weak D match, TRBD1 (5 bases). Germline CDR1 is SGHVS and CDR2 is FQNEAQ. Trimming removed 5 bases at V and 8 bases at J, with 18 bases between. CDR3 length: 15 amino acids. For the CDR3, the DNA is TGTGCCAGCAGCACCGGGGGGGGGTTCGGAGAAAAACTGTTTTTT. This encodes CASSTGGGFGEKLFF.

This clone has just a few counts. The chain combines TRBV7-8 with TRBJ2-7; 7 positions match TRBD1. Germline CDR1 reads SGHVS; CDR2 reads FQNEAQ. The CDR3 loop spans 15 amino acids. The V and J ends lost 5 bases and 4 bases, in that order; junction bases with no gene match: 11. Written as DNA, the CDR3 is TGTGCCAGCAGCCCGTCCCGGGACAGATCATACGAGCAGTACTTC. It yields the protein CASSPSRDRSYEQYF.

The chain combines TRBV29-1 with TRBJ2-2, with a possible D match to TRBD2 (5 bases). The V and J ends lost 2 bases and 0 bases respectively, with 16 bases between them. The CDR3 covers 17 residues. Germline V CDR1 and CDR2: SQVTM, ANQGSEA. The CDR3 DNA is TGCAGCGTTGAAAGTCGAGGGCGAGCTCCGAACACCGGGGAGCTGTTTTTT. It codes for CSVESRGRAPNTGELFF.